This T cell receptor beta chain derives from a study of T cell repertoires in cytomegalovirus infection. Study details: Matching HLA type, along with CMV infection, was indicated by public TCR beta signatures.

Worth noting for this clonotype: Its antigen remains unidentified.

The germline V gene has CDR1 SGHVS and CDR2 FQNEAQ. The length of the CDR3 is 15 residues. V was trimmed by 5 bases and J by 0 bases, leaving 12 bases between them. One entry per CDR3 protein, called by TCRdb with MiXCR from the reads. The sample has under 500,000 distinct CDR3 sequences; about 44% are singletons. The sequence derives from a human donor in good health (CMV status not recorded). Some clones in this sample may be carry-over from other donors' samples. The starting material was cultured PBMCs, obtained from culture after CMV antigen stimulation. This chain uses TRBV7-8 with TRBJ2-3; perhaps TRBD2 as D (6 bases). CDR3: CASSALATSTDTQYF. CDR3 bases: TGTGCCAGCAGCGCCCTAGCGACTAGCACAGATACGCAGTATTTT.